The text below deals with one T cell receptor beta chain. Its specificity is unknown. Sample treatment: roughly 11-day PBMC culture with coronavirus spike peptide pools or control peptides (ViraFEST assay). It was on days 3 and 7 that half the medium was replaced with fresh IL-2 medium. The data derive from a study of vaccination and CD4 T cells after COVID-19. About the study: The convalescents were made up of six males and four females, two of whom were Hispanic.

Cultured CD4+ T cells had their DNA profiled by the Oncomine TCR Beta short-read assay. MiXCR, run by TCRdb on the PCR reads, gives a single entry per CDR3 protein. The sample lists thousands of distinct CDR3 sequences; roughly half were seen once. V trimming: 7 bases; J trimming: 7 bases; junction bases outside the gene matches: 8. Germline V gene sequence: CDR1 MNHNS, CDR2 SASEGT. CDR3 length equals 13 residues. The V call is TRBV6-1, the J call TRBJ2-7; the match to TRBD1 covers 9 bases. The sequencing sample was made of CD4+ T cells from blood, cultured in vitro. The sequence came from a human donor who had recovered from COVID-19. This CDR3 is CASTQGASREQYF. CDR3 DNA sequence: TGTGCCAGCACACAGGGGGCATCTCGGGAGCAGTACTTC.